This record concerns one T cell receptor beta chain sequence. These data belong to a study of CD8 T cells in Susac syndrome. RNA amounts of roughly 0.45 to 1 ug underwent reverse transcription with random hexamers. Coverage of TCR beta CDR3 amplification by immunoSEQ multiplex PCR extended to 54 Vbeta and 13 Jbeta. TCRdb fed the immunoSEQ multiplex PCR reads into MiXCR, producing one record per CDR3 protein. The table includes 120,000 or so distinct CDR3 sequences, about 94% detected once. The authors sequenced TCR beta from blood CD8+ and CD4+ T cells. Each multiple sclerosis control was a treatment-naive patient with relapsing-remitting disease that was either stable or active. Trimming cost V 1 base and J 6 bases; bases outside gene matches: 14. CDR1 SGHRS and CDR2 YFSETQ come from the germline V gene. The CDR3 loop spans 19 amino acids.

The chain uses TRBV5-1 and TRBJ2-2; 11 bases align to TRBD2. Input material: CD4+ T cells from PBMCs. This clonotype originated in a human donor with multiple sclerosis. CDR3 sequence reads: CASSLKLAGAFYDAGELFF. CDR3 nucleotides: TGCGCCAGCAGCTTGAAACTAGCGGGGGCCTTTTACGACGCCGGGGAGCTGTTTTTT.